The 23 T cell receptor beta chains below were found in one sample sequenced in a study of OX40 agonist ivuxolimab in advanced cancers. TCRdb's copy holds only in-frame clones and misses some; the assay was immunoSEQ multiplex PCR. The data contain over 60,000 clones, approximately 90% of them singletons. The source material was CD4+ or CD8+ T cells sorted from blood, sampled in a trial of the OX40 agonist ivuxolimab. These receptors were taken from an adult with an advanced solid tumor such as melanoma, head and neck, liver or kidney cancer.

The rearrangement links TRBV7-2 to TRBJ2-2; D gene unclear. This CDR3 is built from 12 residues. V lost 2 bases and J lost 2, with 0 bases in between. In germline, CDR1 is SGHTA, CDR2 FQGNSA. The CDR3 nucleotides are TGTGCCAGCAGCTTAAACACCGGGGAGCTGTTTTTT. This sequence encodes CASSLNTGELFF.

This chain connects TRBV6-5 to TRBJ2-5; D is possibly TRBD2 (6 bases). The CDR3 runs to 14 residues. The germline CDR1 and CDR2 sequences are MNHEY and SVGAGI. The V end was cut by 4 bases, the J end by 5 bases, with 14 bases between. This chain's CDR3 is CASSLTSALETQYF. The CDR3 DNA reads TGTGCCAGCAGTTTGACTAGTGCTCTCGAGACCCAGTACTTC.

The V gene is TRBV5-1, the J gene TRBJ2-1; possibly TRBD1 or TRBD2 for D (5 bases each). Trimming took off 0 bases at V and 9 bases at J, with 10 bases between the two ends. The CDR3 extends over 13 amino acids. From germline, CDR1 is SGHRS and CDR2 YFSETQ. The CDR3 loop reads CASSLETGGEQFF. The CDR3 DNA reads TGCGCCAGCAGCTTGGAAACTGGGGGTGAGCAGTTCTTC.

This chain links TRBV7-2 with TRBJ2-7; TRBD1 matches 9 bases. The germline V gene encodes CDR1 SGHTA and CDR2 FQGNSA. The V and J ends lost 1 base and 3 bases, in that order; junction bases with no gene match: 4. The CDR3 loop spans 15 amino acids. CDR3 nucleotide sequence: TGTGCCAGCAGCTTAGGGGACAGGGTCCTCTACGAGCAGTACTTC. It yields the protein CASSLGDRVLYEQYF.

This chain joins TRBV5-6 and TRBJ2-5, with 8 bases fitting TRBD1. With 4 bases clipped from V and 2 bases from J, the junction kept 7 bases outside the gene matches. The CDR3 runs to 15 residues. CDR1 is SGHDT, CDR2 YYEEEE, per germline. CDR3 sequence: CASSTRTGMQETQYF. The CDR3 DNA reads TGTGCCAGCAGCACCCGGACAGGGATGCAAGAGACCCAGTACTTC.

The CDR3 coding sequence is TGCGCCAGCACTCGGACTAGCGGTACAGATACGCAGTATTTT. Its translation is CASTRTSGTDTQYF. The V call is TRBV5-1, the J call TRBJ2-3; 10 nucleotides match TRBD2. CDR1 is SGHRS, CDR2 YFSETQ, per germline. The CDR3 sequence is 14 residues long. J was trimmed by 3 bases and V by 6 bases; bases with no gene match: 4.

The rearrangement links TRBV11-1 to TRBJ2-3; TRBD2 matches at 14 bases. The CDR3 has 16 amino acids. Trimming cost V 6 bases and J 4 bases; bases outside gene matches: 6. CDR1 SGHAT and CDR2 FQDESV come from the germline V gene (reference sequence). The CDR3 protein is CASSRGLAGGADTQYF. The CDR3 DNA follows: TGTGCCAGCAGTCGCGGACTAGCGGGAGGTGCAGATACGCAGTATTTT.

The chain uses TRBV27 and TRBJ1-1; the D is unclear. V lost 8 bases and J 5 bases, leaving 15 bases between the germline ends. The CDR3 extends over 13 amino acids. Looked up from germline, CDR1 is MNHEY and CDR2 is SMNVEV (reference sequence). The CDR3 sequence is CASSGGVGTEAFF. The CDR3 coding sequence is TGTGCCAGCTCCGGTGGGGTCGGGACTGAAGCTTTCTTT.

The chain links TRBV5-5 to TRBJ2-4; TRBD2 is a possible D gene (5 bases). The germline gives CDR1 SGHKS, CDR2 YYEKEE (reference sequence). The CDR3 is 16 residues long. V gave up 0 bases and J gave up 4 bases, with 14 bases separating them. CDR3 nucleotide sequence: TGTGCCAGCAGCTTGGCGGGGATCTTCCAGAAAAACATTCAGTACTTC. It specifies CASSLAGIFQKNIQYF.

This clone occurred once. This sequence joins TRBV9 and TRBJ1-1; 9 nucleotides agree with TRBD1. The V gene's germline CDR1 is SGDLS and CDR2 YYNGEE. The CDR3 is made up of 14 amino acids. With V trimmed by 2 bases and J by 7 bases, 6 bases remained unmatched. The CDR3 DNA reads as TGTGCCAGCAGCGTCCTGGGACAGGGTAATGAAGCTTTCTTT. Protein product: CASSVLGQGNEAFF.

The DNA of the CDR3 is TGTGCCAGCTCACCACCGGGGTTTAGGGGTGAGACCCAGTACTTC. The encoded protein is CASSPPGFRGETQYF. V and J are TRBV18 and TRBJ2-5; TRBD1 is a possible D gene (5 bases). Between the trimmed V and J ends, which lost 0 bases and 5 bases, there was a span of 13 bases. In germline, CDR1 is KGHSH, CDR2 LQKENI. The CDR3 sequence is 15 residues long.

The rearrangement links TRBV5-1 to TRBJ2-2, with a possible D match to TRBD1 (5 bases). With 0 bases removed from V and 7 bases from J, the gap between germline ends came to 13 bases. CDR3 length: 15 amino acids. Germline CDR1 and CDR2: SGHRS and YFSETQ. This chain's CDR3 is CASSLASLGDGELFF. The CDR3 DNA follows: TGCGCCAGCAGCTTGGCGTCCTTAGGGGACGGGGAGCTGTTTTTT.

The V call is TRBV27, the J call TRBJ2-3, with 8 nucleotides matching TRBD1. J was trimmed by 4 bases and V by 2 bases; bases with no gene match: 17. Germline CDR1 MNHEY, CDR2 SMNVEV (reference sequence). The CDR3 totals 19 residues. The CDR3 bases are TGTGCCAGCAGTTTACGGGGATGGGGACAGGTATTAGGTCCAGATACGCAGTATTTT. It encodes CASSLRGWGQVLGPDTQYF.

This clone has just a few counts. The gene calls are TRBV11-2 and TRBJ2-3; TRBD1 or TRBD2 may be the D gene (5 bases each). This CDR3 has 15 amino acids. Germline CDR1 and CDR2: SGHAT and FQNNGV. V lost 4 bases and J lost 0, with 11 bases in between. The DNA of the CDR3 is TGTGCCAGCAGCTCTAGGGGACGGAGCACAGATACGCAGTATTTT. It is translated as CASSSRGRSTDTQYF.

This clone was seen just once. The chain links TRBV19 to TRBJ2-1, with a possible D match to TRBD1 (6 bases). V was clipped by 0 bases and J by 6 bases, with 21 bases between them. The CDR3 has 18 amino acids. Germline loops: CDR1 LNHDA, CDR2 SQIVND (reference sequence). This chain's CDR3 is CASSIDLLGIRRGNEQFF. The DNA of the CDR3 is TGTGCCAGTAGTATAGATCTCCTAGGCATCCGCAGGGGCAATGAGCAGTTCTTC.

J is TRBJ2-1 and V is TRBV28; D gene uncertain. This CDR3 is built from 13 residues. Deletions cut 4 bases from V and 4 bases from J, with 8 bases between. Germline CDR1 and CDR2: MDHEN and SYDVKM. CDR3 DNA: TGTGCCAGCAGTTCCGCAAATTACAATGAGCAGTTCTTC. The encoded protein is CASSSANYNEQFF.

The V gene is TRBV6-5, the J gene TRBJ2-7; D is possibly TRBD2 (5 bases). V lost 5 bases, J lost 6 bases, and 17 bases lay in between. This CDR3 has 14 residues. Germline assignment: CDR1 MNHEY and CDR2 SVGAGI. CDR3 DNA sequence: TGTGCCAGCAGTGAAGTCCTTTTCGGAGGCGAGCAGTACTTC. It specifies CASSEVLFGGEQYF.

This chain joins TRBV5-1 and TRBJ2-7; TRBD1 matches at 7 bases. Germline assignment: CDR1 SGHRS and CDR2 YFSETQ. The CDR3 totals 17 residues. J was trimmed by 2 bases and V by 3 bases; bases with no gene match: 14. CDR3 sequence (DNA): TGCGCCAGCAGCTCCATGACCGGGACAGACTACACCTACGAGCAGTACTTC. Amino acids: CASSSMTGTDYTYEQYF.

This sequence joins TRBV6-5 and TRBJ2-6; D is unresolved. Per the germline V gene, CDR1 is MNHEY and CDR2 is SVGAGI. Trimming removed 5 bases at V and 4 bases at J, with 9 bases between. This CDR3 comprises 14 residues. CDR3 DNA sequence: TGTGCCAGCAGTCTCATGGAAGGGGCCAACGTCCTGACTTTC. Translated, it gives CASSLMEGANVLTF.

The DNA for the CDR3 is TGCAGCGTTGAAGGGACAGGGGGAAAGAACACTGAAGCTTTCTTT. This codes for CSVEGTGGKNTEAFF. V is TRBV29-1 and J is TRBJ1-1, with 10 positions matching TRBD1. V lost 1 base, J lost 1 base, and 3 bases stayed unmatched. This CDR3 comprises 15 residues. Germline CDR1 reads SQVTM; CDR2 reads ANQGSEA.

This sequence joins TRBV7-9 and TRBJ2-7; 14 nucleotides agree with TRBD2. CDR3 length: 18 residues. Trimming removed 5 bases from V and 4 bases from J; junction bases left unmatched: 13. Germline CDR1 is SEHNR and CDR2 is FQNEAQ (reference sequence). In DNA, the CDR3 is TGTGCCAGCAGCCTCCTGCTTTGGGGACTAGCGGGGGAATACGAGCAGTACTTC. Residues: CASSLLLWGLAGEYEQYF. The full variable domain, rest sourced from reference TRBV7-9 and TRBJ2-7, is DTGVSQNPRHKITKRGQNVTFRCDPISEHNRLYWYRQTLGQGPEFLTYFQNEAQLEKSRLLSDRFSAERPKGSFSTLEIQRTEQGDSAMYLCASSLLLWGLAGEYEQYFGPGTRLTVT.

The V call is TRBV7-2, the J call TRBJ2-7; the match to TRBD2 covers 13 bases. With V trimmed by 5 bases and J by 8 bases, 12 bases remained unmatched. The CDR3 consists of 16 residues. CDR1 and CDR2 (germline): SGHTA, FQGNSA. CDR3 sequence reads: CASSAAPGTSGNKQYF. DNA of the CDR3: TGTGCCAGCAGCGCCGCCCCGGGGACTAGCGGGAATAAGCAGTACTTC.

This clone was recorded a few times. The gene calls are TRBV5-1 and TRBJ2-3; no firm D call. Germline V lookup: CDR1 SGHRS, CDR2 YFSETQ. The CDR3 totals 12 residues. With 5 bases removed from V and 4 bases from J, the gap between germline ends came to 8 bases. As DNA, the CDR3 is TGCGCCAGCAGGGATTTCGCAGATACGCAGTATTTT. Its translation is CASRDFADTQYF.